One and the same sample provided the 25 T cell receptor beta chains below, sequenced in a study of T cells in women clearing cervical HPV infection. Profiled with immunoSEQ multiplex PCR; TCRdb holds only in-frame clones, not every one. The ten most abundant clones cover approximately 3% of a sample with fewer than 35,000 clones. The sample consisted of blood buffy coat. These receptors all stem from a woman aged 18 to 75 with a cervical HPV16 infection that either progressed to CIN3+ or cleared (not recorded which).

Regarding this clone: The read comes to an end 3 residues before the CDR3 does, leaving the germline J gene to fill in the end. The J gene is TRBJ2-4, the V gene TRBV20-1; 10 bases map to TRBD1. From germline, CDR1 is DFQATT and CDR2 SNEGSKA (reference sequence). There are 15 residues in the CDR3. The CDR3 sequence is CSAIPGQGPNYGQYF. CDR3 DNA, as far as it was read: TGCAGTGCTATCCCGGGACAGGGGCCTAACTATGGT.

As to this clone: Coverage ceases 3 residues before the CDR3 finishes, and the germline J gene fills in the end. Distinct nucleotide sequences in the sample also encode this CDR3. This chain uses TRBV10-3 with TRBJ2-7; D might be TRBD1 (6 bases). Looked up from germline, CDR1 is ENHRY and CDR2 is SYGVKD. The CDR3 spans 16 residues. V lost 2 bases to trimming and J lost 3 bases, with 17 bases between them. The CDR3 DNA, read in part, is TGTGCCATCAGTGAGGGGGGCAGACCAGGGTTCTACGAG. Translated: CAISEGGRPGFYE. The CDR3 as a whole reads CAISEGGRPGFYEQYF.

As for this clone: The CDR3 end falls 3 residues outside the read, so it is completed with the germline J gene. The J gene is TRBJ1-5, the V gene TRBV4-2; D is perhaps TRBD1 (6 bases). The V and J ends lost 2 bases and 9 bases respectively, with 17 bases between them. The germline V gene encodes CDR1 LGHNA and CDR2 YNFKEQ. This CDR3 has 15 residues. The sequenced CDR3 bases are TGTGCCAGCAGCCAACCTAGACAGGAGCCCCTGCCC. This translates into CASSQPRQEPLP. The whole CDR3 protein reads CASSQPRQEPLPQHF.

On this clone itself: The CDR3 end lies 3 residues beyond the end of the read and is filled in from the germline J gene. The rearrangement uses TRBV5-1 and TRBJ2-7; 9 nucleotides line up with TRBD1. Per the germline V gene, CDR1 is SGHRS and CDR2 is YFSETQ. The CDR3 is 15 amino acids. The V gene end was trimmed by 0 bases and the J gene end by 1 base; junction bases not matched to a gene: 2. Incomplete CDR3 DNA: TGCGCCAGCAGCTTGGACAGGGGGCGATCCTACGAG. This sequence encodes CASSLDRGRSYE. The CDR3, in full, reads CASSLDRGRSYEQYF. The complete variable domain, with remaining parts taken from reference TRBV5-1 and TRBJ2-7, reads KAGVTQTPRYLIKTRGQQVTLSCSPISGHRSVSWYQQTPGQGLQFLFEYFSETQRNKGNFPGRFSGRQFSNSRSEMNVSTLELGDSALYLCASSLDRGRSYEQYFGPGTRLTVT.

Details on this clone: The sequence runs out 3 residues before the end of the CDR3; the remainder is reconstructed from the germline J gene. The sample has other DNA sequences that encode this CDR3 too. The gene calls are TRBV7-9 and TRBJ1-3; TRBD1 might be the D (5 bases). Germline CDR1 SEHNR, CDR2 FQNEAQ (reference sequence). The CDR3 length is 14 residues. CDR3 loop: CASSLAGGTLTIYF. Incomplete CDR3 DNA: TGTGCCAGCAGCTTAGCTGGAGGGACTTTGACA.

As to this clone: Read data end 3 residues before the CDR3 end; the end is taken from the germline J gene. V is TRBV2 and J is TRBJ2-3; D not resolved. Germline V gene sequence: CDR1 SNHLY, CDR2 FYNNEI. The CDR3 consists of 11 residues. CDR3 DNA, as far as it was read: TGTGCCAGCTCCTACCGAGAGACG. Translated, it gives CASSYRET. The whole CDR3 protein is CASSYRETQYF.

As concerns this clone: The read halts 3 residues ahead of the CDR3 end, with the missing end drawn from the germline J gene. The chain employs TRBV7-9 and TRBJ1-1, with 7 bases fitting TRBD1. With V trimmed by 5 bases and J by 3 bases, 9 bases remained unmatched. Germline V lookup: CDR1 SEHNR, CDR2 FQNEAQ (reference sequence). CDR3 length: 15 residues. CDR3 DNA (partial): TGTGCCAGCAGCCGACAGGGAGGTTTGGACACTGAA. It codes for CASSRQGGLDTE. From start to end, the CDR3 is CASSRQGGLDTEAFF.

Note on this clone: The read ends 3 residues early relative to the CDR3; the germline J gene fills the gap. The rearrangement links TRBV5-1 to TRBJ2-5, with 8 positions matching TRBD1. V dropped 4 bases and J dropped 5; count of bases not matched to a gene: 7. In germline, CDR1 is SGHRS, CDR2 YFSETQ. The CDR3 contains 14 residues. CDR3 residues: CASSHRGSEETQYF. Incomplete CDR3 DNA: TGCGCCAGCAGCCACAGGGGGAGTGAGGAGACC.

On this clone: The read ends 3 residues before the CDR3 terminus; that terminus is restored from the germline J gene. The gene calls are TRBV7-8 and TRBJ1-4, with D possibly TRBD1 on 6 matching bases. Germline V lookup: CDR1 SGHVS, CDR2 FQNEAQ. CDR3 size: 15 residues. The sequenced CDR3 bases are TGTGCCAGCAGCCTAAGGGGGATGTCGAATTCACCA. Translated, it gives CASSLRGMSNSP. Given in full, the CDR3 is CASSLRGMSNSPLFF. The full variable domain, completed using reference TRBV7-8 and TRBJ1-4, is GAGVSQSPRYKVAKRGQDVALRCDPISGHVSLFWYQQALGQGPEFLTYFQNEAQLDKSGLPSDRFFAERPEGSVSTLKIQRTQQEDSAVYLCASSLRGMSNSPLFFGSGTQLSVL.

A word on this clone: Sequencing ends 3 residues short of the CDR3 end; the germline J gene provides the rest. The V and J genes are TRBV19 and TRBJ2-3; 7 positions match TRBD1. CDR1 and CDR2 (germline): LNHDA, SQIVND (reference sequence). The CDR3 has 16 amino acids. V lost 7 bases to trimming and J lost 0 bases; unmatched junction nucleotides: 10. CDR3 loop: CASTGTASISTDTQYF. Partial CDR3 DNA: TGTGCCAGTACCGGGACAGCCTCTATAAGCACAGATACG.

With regard to this clone: A junction end diverges from the germline sequence, so it may reflect a read error. The sequence runs out 3 residues before the end of the CDR3; the remainder is reconstructed from the germline J gene. The genes are TRBV4-1 and TRBJ2-5, with TRBD1 matching over 7 bases. Looked up from germline, CDR1 is MGHRA and CDR2 is YSYEKL. The CDR3 is 15 amino acids. Partial CDR3 DNA: TGCGTCAGCAGCCAAAAGTCGACAGGGCTCGTGACC. This translates into CVSSQKSTGLVT. The complete CDR3 reads CVSSQKSTGLVTQYF.

Regarding this clone: The read falls 3 residues short of the CDR3 end, and the missing part is taken from the germline J gene. The chain recombines TRBV19 with TRBJ2-3; no firm D call. The CDR3 contains 12 residues. CDR1 is LNHDA and CDR2 is SQIVND in the germline V gene (reference sequence). Trimming removed 4 bases from V and 2 bases from J, with 4 bases in between. The CDR3 spells CASSTLTDTQYF. The covered CDR3 bases are TGTGCCAGTAGTACCCTCACAGATACG.

Comments on this clone: The read is 3 residues too short to cover the CDR3 end, so that end is filled in from the germline J gene. The chain combines TRBV2 with TRBJ1-2, with D possibly TRBD1 on 5 matching bases. Trimming removed 6 bases from V and 2 bases from J, with 10 bases in between. CDR3 length: 13 amino acids. The germline V gene has CDR1 SNHLY and CDR2 FYNNEI. The chain's CDR3 is CASRDISNYGYTF. The sequenced part of the CDR3 DNA is TGTGCCAGCAGGGACATCTCCAACTATGGC.

A word on this clone: The read falls 3 residues short of the CDR3 end, and the missing part is taken from the germline J gene. This chain links TRBV7-8 with TRBJ2-7; 7 bases fit TRBD2. Germline V CDR1 and CDR2: SGHVS, FQNEAQ. Trimming removed 3 bases from V and 5 bases from J; junction bases left unmatched: 7. The CDR3 consists of 14 residues. CDR3 protein: CASSFMGGENEQYF. The part of the CDR3 DNA that was read is TGTGCCAGCAGCTTTATGGGGGGGGAGAACGAG.

Points on this clone: The DNA ends 3 residues before the CDR3 does, and the rest of the CDR3 is filled in from the germline J gene. The same CDR3 is also encoded by other DNA sequences in this sample. The V call is TRBV18, the J call TRBJ2-3; 8 bases align to TRBD1. The CDR3 covers 16 residues. Germline V gene lookup returns CDR1 KGHSH and CDR2 LQKENI. The CDR3 bases that were read are TGTGCCAGCTCCCCCCTTGGGACAGGAGGGGGAGAGACG. Translated: CASSPLGTGGGET. The entire CDR3 protein reads CASSPLGTGGGETQYF.

The covered CDR3 bases are TGTGCCAGCTCACCCGGGGACAGGGGGCGAGTCTATGGT. It encodes CASSPGDRGRVYG. The whole CDR3 protein reads CASSPGDRGRVYGQYF. The chain links TRBV18 to TRBJ2-4, with 12 bases that match TRBD1. The DNA ends 3 residues before the CDR3 does, and the rest of the CDR3 is filled in from the germline J gene. The CDR3 runs to 16 residues. Germline V gene data show CDR1 as KGHSH and CDR2 as LQKENI.

In the case of this clone: The read halts 3 residues ahead of the CDR3 end, with the missing end drawn from the germline J gene. This rearrangement joins TRBV19 to TRBJ1-5, with a tentative D call TRBD1 (5 bases). The CDR3 contains 14 residues. The germline V and J ends were trimmed by 1 base and 1 base, with 5 bases remaining between them. Germline lookup yields CDR1 LNHDA and CDR2 SQIVND (reference sequence). The CDR3 sequence is CASSIGQSNQPQHF. The CDR3 DNA, read in part, is TGTGCCAGTAGTATAGGACAGAGCAATCAGCCC.

With regard to this clone: With the read ending 3 residues before the CDR3 end, the germline J gene is used to fill in that end. This chain connects TRBV2 to TRBJ2-4; no reliable D call. The germline V gene encodes CDR1 SNHLY and CDR2 FYNNEI. The CDR3 is 11 amino acids. The sequenced CDR3 bases are TGTGCCAGCAGCCTGAACTATGGT. Amino acid sequence: CASSLNYG. The CDR3, in full, reads CASSLNYGQYF.

Concerning this clone itself: The read ends 3 residues before the CDR3 terminus; that terminus is restored from the germline J gene. The J gene is TRBJ2-1, the V gene TRBV6-2 or TRBV6-3; 11 nucleotides match TRBD2. The CDR3 length is 15 residues. J was trimmed by 5 bases and V by 6 bases; bases with no gene match: 6. Germline V lookup: CDR1 MNHEY, CDR2 SVGEGT. The CDR3 loop reads CASSPLAGADNEQFF. CDR3 bases read: TGTGCCAGCAGCCCACTAGCGGGGGCCGACAATGAG.

With respect to this clone: The missing CDR3 end, 3 residues past where the read stops, is filled in from the germline J gene. The gene calls are TRBV2 and TRBJ2-4; D perhaps matches TRBD1 (6 bases). In germline, CDR1 is SNHLY, CDR2 FYNNEI. The CDR3 sequence is 13 residues long. Partial CDR3 DNA: TGTGCCAGCACCCTCGACAGGAACTATGGT. It translates to CASTLDRNYG. In full, the CDR3 reads CASTLDRNYGQYF.

As concerns this clone: The CDR3 goes on 3 residues after the read ends, and that part is filled in from the germline J gene. The rearrangement joins TRBV18 to TRBJ2-2; a possible D gene is TRBD1 (6 bases). V gave up 3 bases and J gave up 5 bases, with 16 bases separating them. CDR3 length: 16 amino acids. CDR1 KGHSH and CDR2 LQKENI come from the germline V gene. CDR3 region: CASSPDSRFGTGELFF. The sequenced CDR3 bases are TGTGCCAGCTCACCGGACAGCCGATTCGGAACCGGGGAG.

In regard to this clone: The read ends 3 residues shy of where the CDR3 ends; the end is completed using the germline J gene. The J gene is TRBJ1-4, the V gene TRBV7-9, with TRBD1 as a possible D gene (6 bases). CDR3 length equals 15 residues. In germline, CDR1 is SEHNR, CDR2 FQNEAQ (reference sequence). The CDR3 loop is CASSLEAGVRSPLFF. CDR3 DNA (partial): TGTGCCAGCAGCTTAGAAGCAGGGGTTCGATCACCA.

A note on this clone: The read ends 3 residues before the CDR3 terminus; that terminus is restored from the germline J gene. V is TRBV20-1 and J is TRBJ1-4; no firm D call. Germline CDR1 DFQATT, CDR2 SNEGSKA (reference sequence). The CDR3 is made up of 12 amino acids. V lost 3 bases to trimming and J lost 7 bases, with 9 bases between them. The DNA read from the CDR3 is TGCAGTGCTAGCAGAAACAGTGAAAAA. Translation gives CSASRNSEK. The entire CDR3 reads CSASRNSEKLFF.

Of note for this clone: The read terminates 3 residues before the CDR3 end, so the remaining end is supplied by the germline J gene. The chain couples TRBV7-9 to TRBJ1-2; D remains ambiguous. Germline assignment: CDR1 SEHNR and CDR2 FQNEAQ (reference sequence). This CDR3 spans 10 amino acids. The CDR3 DNA, read in part, is TGTGCCAGCAGCTTACAGGTG. Its protein is CASSLQV. The entire CDR3 reads CASSLQVYTF.

On this clone itself: The read ends 3 residues before the CDR3 terminus; that terminus is restored from the germline J gene. The J gene is TRBJ2-5, the V gene TRBV6-2 or TRBV6-3; TRBD2 might be the D (7 bases). The length of the CDR3 is 15 residues. V lost 7 bases and J lost 5, with 20 bases in between. The germline gives CDR1 MNHEY, CDR2 SVGEGT. The CDR3 here is CASNPPRGGPETQYF. The DNA read from the CDR3 is TGTGCCAGCAACCCACCTAGGGGGGGACCCGAGACC.